This T cell receptor (beta chain) was retrieved from a study of PD-1 blockade in classical Hodgkin lymphoma. Indicated time point: newly diagnosed, previously untreated cHL patient sample. Isolation of CD4+ T cells from thawed PBMCs was performed by magnetic negative selection. Newly diagnosed, untreated classical Hodgkin lymphoma PBMCs served as comparison. This CDR3 region has 14 residues. V trimming: 6 bases; J trimming: 8 bases; junction bases outside the gene matches: 12. The germline gives CDR1 ENHRY, CDR2 SYGVKD. Study-wide findings and caveats: It was reported that newly diagnosed patients had less baseline TCR diversity than healthy donors.

Repertoires were generated with immunoSEQ multiplex PCR, while TCRdb's copy carries only in-frame clones and drops some. The table records some 21,000 clones, about four fifths of them present only once. In its sample, this clone was seen once. What it binds is unknown. V and J are TRBV10-3 and TRBJ1-2; 7 positions match TRBD1. Sequences were obtained from CD4+ T cells from blood. The sequence was collected from a human donor with classical Hodgkin lymphoma. For the CDR3, the DNA is TGTGCCATCAGAGGCGACAGGGTGGGAGGGGGCTACACCTTC. This encodes CAIRGDRVGGGYTF.